These 17 T cell receptor beta chains were sequenced from one sample in a study of tumor and adjacent non-tumor tissue in lung cancer. Three rounds of nested PCR, following a modified ARM-PCR protocol, produced the TCRbeta library. TCRdb re-analysed the multiplex PCR reads in MiXCR, keeping a single row per CDR3 protein. The profile covers approximately 120,000 distinct CDR3 sequences, with about 75% appearing a single time and approximately 35% taken by the ten largest. The template was RNA from unsorted bulk tissue. The sequenced sample was lung tumor tissue. These receptors all come from a woman aged 55 to 70 with non-small cell lung cancer.

The DNA of the CDR3 is TGTGCCAGCAGTTTATGGGGTACTTGTTCCTACAATGAGCAGTTCTTC. It translates to CASSLWGTCSYNEQFF. V usage is TRBV28 and J usage is TRBJ2-1; no firm D call. CDR1 is MDHEN and CDR2 is SYDVKM in the germline V gene. The CDR3 contains 16 residues. The germline V and J ends were trimmed by 0 bases and 1 base, with 10 bases remaining between them.

Comment on this clonotype: A much larger clone lies one base from this, so it may be a read error. CDR3 DNA: TGTGCCAACAGTTCCGGGACAGGGGGTGCAGATACGCAGTATTTT. Protein product: CANSSGTGGADTQYF. The chain combines TRBV6-6 with TRBJ2-3, with 11 bases aligning to TRBD1. Germline V gene sequence: CDR1 MNHNY, CDR2 SVGAGI (reference sequence). This CDR3 is 15 amino acids long.

The chain employs TRBV12-3 or TRBV12-4 and TRBJ1-2; 7 positions match TRBD1. The CDR3 runs 12 residues. J lost 8 bases, V lost 8 bases, and 8 bases had no gene match. The CDR3 loop is CASGLNRGGYTF. The CDR3 DNA follows: TGTGCCAGCGGCCTGAACAGGGGAGGCTACACCTTC.

This chain uses TRBV4-2 with TRBJ2-3; 14 positions match TRBD2. CDR3 length: 18 amino acids. The V gene's germline CDR1 is LGHNA and CDR2 YNFKEQ. Trimming removed 4 bases from V and 3 bases from J; junction bases left unmatched: 9. CDR3 in DNA: TGTGCCAGCAGCCGACGACTACGGACTAGCGGGGGGACAGATACGCAGTATTTT. Its translation: CASSRRLRTSGGTDTQYF.

This clonotype came up once. A read error may be the cause here, since a much bigger clone is one base away. The chain recombines TRBV28 with TRBJ2-5, with a tentative D call TRBD2 (6 bases). This CDR3 has 16 amino acids. Germline CDR1 MDHEN, CDR2 SYDVKM. CDR3 sequence reads: CSSSFRGRAGPETQYF. The CDR3 nucleotides read TGTTCCAGCAGTTTTAGGGGCAGGGCGGGACCGGAGACCCAGTACTTC.

This chain connects TRBV4-1 to TRBJ2-1; D not certain. Germline lookup yields CDR1 MGHRA and CDR2 YSYEKL. V lost 0 bases, J lost 4 bases, and 10 bases lay in between. The CDR3 covers 15 residues. CDR3 DNA sequence: TGCGCCAGCAGCCAAGAGGGCGGTACATACAATGAGCAGTTCTTC. Residues: CASSQEGGTYNEQFF.

Concerning this clonotype itself: Sequence at one end of the junction differs from germline and may be a read error. The CDR3, as DNA: TGTGCCAACAGTGGAGATATGCAGTATTTT. Residues: CANSGDMQYF. This rearrangement joins TRBV11-3 to TRBJ2-3; unclear D gene. CDR1 is SGHNT and CDR2 is YENEEA in the germline V gene. This CDR3 contains 10 residues.

As regards this clonotype: The junction does not match germline at one end; this may be a read error. The chain carries TRBV10-1 and TRBJ2-1; D possibly matches TRBD1 or TRBD2 (7 bases each). This CDR3 has 15 amino acids. Germline V lookup: CDR1 WNHNN, CDR2 SYGVQD (reference sequence). The CDR3 DNA sequence: TGCGTCAGCAGTCAGGGGGGGAGCTCCTTCAATGGGCAGTTCTTC. It encodes CVSSQGGSSFNGQFF.

Remarks on this clonotype: The junction differs from germline at one of its ends, possibly a read error. V gene TRBV5-1 combines with J gene TRBJ2-7; perhaps TRBD2 as D (5 bases). The CDR3 has 11 residues. From germline, CDR1 is SGHRS and CDR2 YFSETQ. CDR3 sequence (DNA): TGCTCCAGCAAAGAGGGTGCCGAGCAGTACTTC. It yields the protein CSSKEGAEQYF.

To note about this clonotype: The germline gene is not matched at one end of the junction; a read error may be the cause. The V and J genes are TRBV11-2 and TRBJ2-7; 10 nucleotides line up with TRBD2. Germline assignment: CDR1 SGHAT and CDR2 FQNNGV. The CDR3 sequence is 15 residues long. The CDR3 protein is CASSYGISGRYEQYF. The CDR3 bases are TGTGCTAGCAGCTACGGGATTAGCGGGAGGTACGAGCAGTACTTC.

Notes on this clonotype: A read error may produce the germline difference seen at one junction end. The chain recombines TRBV12-3 or TRBV12-4 with TRBJ2-1; TRBD2 agrees at 7 bases. The length of the CDR3 is 14 residues. The CDR3 bases are TGTACCAGCAGCGCTGGGGGAGGGCTAGGTGAGCAGTTCTTC. This sequence encodes CTSSAGGGLGEQFF.

This clonotype was counted at least ten times. This chain joins TRBV29-1 and TRBJ2-7, with 10 bases aligning to TRBD1. V was pared by 5 bases and J by 1 base, with 2 bases of the junction left unmatched. The CDR3 loop spans 13 amino acids. Germline values: CDR1 SQVTM, CDR2 ANQGSEA. The CDR3 protein is CSVRQGASYEQYF. CDR3 coding DNA: TGCAGCGTTCGACAGGGGGCTTCCTACGAGCAGTACTTC.

Notes on this clonotype: This could be a read error, since a much larger clone is one nucleotide away. V usage is TRBV5-1 and J usage is TRBJ2-5; 7 bases fit TRBD1. The CDR3 has 15 residues. Germline trimming cut 3 bases from V and 2 bases from J; bases unmatched to any gene: 7. Germline assignment: CDR1 SGHRS and CDR2 YFSETQ. CDR3 nucleotide sequence: TGCGCCAGCAGCTCTCAACCAGGGGGTCAAGAGACCCAGTACTTC. Its translation is CASSSQPGGQETQYF.

As to this clonotype: A read error may account for a junction end that differs from germline. V usage is TRBV6-1 and J usage is TRBJ2-1; D ambiguous. The germline V gene encodes CDR1 MNHNS and CDR2 SASEGT. The CDR3 length is 14 residues. DNA for the CDR3: TGTGCCAACAGTGATCGGCTAGAACGGAATGAGCCGTTCTTC. It codes for CANSDRLERNEPFF.

This chain uses TRBV29-1 with TRBJ2-7; the match to TRBD1 covers 12 bases. Germline CDR1 and CDR2: SQVTM and ANQGSEA. CDR3 length equals 19 residues. This chain's CDR3 is CCHLSSSSSGQGAFYEQYF. CDR3 sequence (DNA): TGCTGCCATTTATCCTCCTCCTCCTCGGGACAGGGGGCCTTCTACGAGCAGTACTTC.

On this clonotype: A junction end diverges from the germline sequence, so it may reflect a read error. The rearrangement joins TRBV11-2 to TRBJ2-3, with 7 nucleotides matching TRBD2. Germline assignment: CDR1 SGHAT and CDR2 FQNNGV. The CDR3 is 15 amino acids. The CDR3 DNA reads as TGTGCCATCAGCTTAAGGGACGGGAGGACAGATACGCAGTATTTT. As protein: CAISLRDGRTDTQYF.

This sequence joins TRBV20-1 and TRBJ2-3, with 11 bases aligning to TRBD2. The germline CDR1 and CDR2 sequences are DFQATT and SNEGSKA (reference sequence). The CDR3 has 19 amino acids. J gave up 14 bases and V 3 bases, and 28 bases lay outside the gene matches. This CDR3 reads CSARVPPRLAGIRTDMRYF. CDR3 nucleotide sequence: TGCAGTGCTAGGGTCCCACCGCGACTAGCGGGGATACGCACAGATATGCGGTATTTT.